The 16 T cell receptor beta chains reported below all come from one sample, sequenced in a study of blood T cells in healthy people across ages (dated by TCRdb to about 2015). Libraries were constructed by 5' RACE. TCRdb shows the sequencer as Illumina HiSeq 2500. A second PCR of about 7 to 12 cycles was run with a J-beta primer mix and a sample-barcoded 5' primer. TCRdb trimmed the raw reads at Q25, called clones with MiXCR and kept productive beta chains. Rows are combined by CDR3 protein, so each entry shows the most common genes and DNA. This sample gives around 800,000 distinct CDR3 sequences in total; 46% of them show up just once. Jointly, the top ten make up over 15% of the sample. The sequenced sample consisted of blood. The receptor source for this set is an elderly man in good health.

The rearrangement links TRBV6-2 or TRBV6-3 to TRBJ2-1; D is uncertain. V lost 0 bases to trimming and J lost 1 base, with 13 bases between them. The CDR3 is 17 amino acids. The germline V gene has CDR1 MNHEY and CDR2 SVGEGT. The CDR3 loop is CASSYSRPVLSYNEQFF. CDR3 in DNA: TGTGCCAGCAGTTACTCGCGGCCTGTTCTATCCTACAATGAGCAGTTCTTC.

V and J are TRBV4-3 and TRBJ2-3; D remains ambiguous. The germline gives CDR1 LGHNA, CDR2 YSLEER. The CDR3 has 14 amino acids. The germline V and J ends were trimmed by 0 bases and 2 bases, with 6 bases remaining between them. The CDR3 protein is CASSQDPYTDTQYF. CDR3 DNA sequence: TGCGCCAGCAGCCAAGACCCATACACAGATACGCAGTATTTT.

This sequence joins TRBV4-2 and TRBJ1-6, with D hard to call. Germline-derived CDR1 and CDR2 are LGHNA and YNFKEQ. The CDR3 loop spans 16 amino acids. V lost 0 bases to trimming and J lost 13 bases, with 19 bases between them. The CDR3 here is CASSQEVETAMRPLHF. The CDR3 nucleotides are TGTGCCAGCAGCCAAGAAGTGGAGACCGCGATGAGGCCCCTCCACTTT.

This clonotype was seen ten or more times. The DNA for the CDR3 is TGTGCCAGCAGTGTAGGGCAGCACACTGAAGCTTTCTTT. Protein product: CASSVGQHTEAFF. V gene TRBV28 combines with J gene TRBJ1-1; D call uncertain. The CDR3 has 13 residues. CDR1 and CDR2 (germline): MDHEN, SYDVKM. Trimming stripped 5 bases from V and 3 bases from J, with 10 bases between.

The chain combines TRBV25-1 with TRBJ2-5; 10 nucleotides line up with TRBD2. V trimming: 6 bases; J trimming: 1 base; junction bases outside the gene matches: 5. Per the germline V gene, CDR1 is MGHDK and CDR2 is SYGVNS. The CDR3 is 15 amino acids. CDR3 residues: CASRYPSGSQETQYF. The CDR3, as DNA: TGTGCCAGCAGATACCCTAGCGGGAGCCAAGAGACCCAGTACTTC. Filled out from reference TRBV25-1 and TRBJ2-5, the complete variable domain reads EADIYQTPRYLVIGTGKKITLECSQTMGHDKMYWYQQDPGMELHLIHYSYGVNSTEKGDLSSESTVSRIRTEHFPLTLESARPSHTSQYLCASRYPSGSQETQYFGPGTRLLVL.

The V call is TRBV7-3, the J call TRBJ2-3; 7 bases are a match to TRBD1. Germline-derived CDR1 and CDR2 are SGHTA and FQGTGA. V lost 5 bases, J lost 4 bases, and 12 bases stayed unmatched. The CDR3 spans 16 residues. CDR3 bases: TGTGCCAGCAGCCCTACAGGGGCAGGGAACCCAGATACGCAGTATTTT. This gives the protein CASSPTGAGNPDTQYF. Using reference TRBV7-3 and TRBJ2-3 for the parts outside the CDR3, the full variable domain is GAGVSQTPSNKVTEKGKYVELRCDPISGHTALYWYRQSLGQGPEFLIYFQGTGAADDSGLPNDRFFAVRPEGSVSTLKIQRTERGDSAVYLCASSPTGAGNPDTQYFGPGTRLTVL.

This clonotype was found a few times. V is TRBV12-3 or TRBV12-4 and J is TRBJ1-4; TRBD1 matches at 11 bases. The CDR3 runs to 15 residues. J gave up 5 bases and V 6 bases, and 5 bases lay outside the gene matches. The CDR3 loop reads CASSKGQGGNEKLFF. Written as DNA, the CDR3 is TGTGCCAGCAGCAAGGGACAGGGGGGGAATGAAAAACTGTTTTTT.

The count of this clonotype is one. The chain combines TRBV29-1 with TRBJ2-1; 7 bases map to TRBD1. This CDR3 contains 13 residues. Germline CDR1 is SQVTM and CDR2 is ANQGSEA. V shed 4 bases and J 6 bases; nucleotides not matched to a gene: 6. The CDR3 reads CSVGTGYCNEQFF. CDR3 bases: TGCAGCGTTGGGACAGGATATTGCAATGAGCAGTTCTTC.

This clonotype occurred once. The chain employs TRBV3-1 and TRBJ2-5, with a tentative D call TRBD2 (6 bases). Trimming removed 4 bases at V and 5 bases at J, with 17 bases between. CDR3 length equals 15 residues. Germline CDR1 and CDR2: LGHDT and YNNKEL (reference sequence). CDR3 bases: TGTGCCAGCAGCCCGGCTCCGGGAGAAGGGGAGACCCAGTACTTC. Protein sequence: CASSPAPGEGETQYF.

The rearrangement uses TRBV2 and TRBJ2-1; TRBD1 might be the D (5 bases). The length of the CDR3 is 17 residues. Germline V lookup: CDR1 SNHLY, CDR2 FYNNEI. V was clipped by 2 bases and J by 0 bases, with 14 bases between them. The CDR3 loop reads CASSERGLGYSYNEQFF. CDR3 DNA sequence: TGTGCCAGCAGTGAAAGGGGATTGGGCTACTCCTACAATGAGCAGTTCTTC.

This clonotype was seen more than once but under ten times. The gene calls are TRBV7-2 and TRBJ2-6; no reliable D call. CDR1 and CDR2 (germline): SGHTA, FQGNSA. With 5 bases removed from V and 0 bases from J, the gap between germline ends came to 11 bases. The CDR3 runs to 16 residues. CDR3: CASSAQVSSGANVLTF. The CDR3 bases are TGTGCCAGCAGCGCTCAGGTCAGCTCTGGGGCCAACGTCCTGACTTTC. Variable domain in full (rest from reference TRBV7-2 and TRBJ2-6): GAGVSQSPSNKVTEKGKDVELRCDPISGHTALYWYRQSLGQGLEFLIYFQGNSAPDKSGLPSDRFSAERTGGSVSTLTIQRTQQEDSAVYLCASSAQVSSGANVLTFGAGSRLTVL.

J is TRBJ2-5 and V is TRBV29-1, with 10 bases fitting TRBD1. This CDR3 is built from 12 residues. The germline V gene has CDR1 SQVTM and CDR2 ANQGSEA. V trimming: 6 bases; J trimming: 10 bases; junction bases outside the gene matches: 8. The CDR3 spells CSVGGQGSDQYF. The CDR3 coding sequence is TGCAGCGTAGGGGGACAGGGGTCCGACCAGTACTTC.

CDR3 bases: TGTGCCAGCAGCCACGCGGAGACCCAGTACTTC. Encoded protein: CASSHAETQYF. The chain combines TRBV3-1 with TRBJ2-5; D is ambiguous. The germline V gene has CDR1 LGHDT and CDR2 YNNKEL (reference sequence). Trimming pared 3 bases from V and 5 bases from J, leaving 4 bases between. This CDR3 has 11 residues.

The genes are TRBV12-3 or TRBV12-4 and TRBJ2-7; 7 bases map to TRBD1. The CDR3 loop spans 14 amino acids. V trimming: 5 bases; J trimming: 7 bases; junction bases outside the gene matches: 11. The CDR3 bases are TGTGCCAGCAGTGCTACAGGGGTCCCATTAGAGCAGTACTTC. This translates into CASSATGVPLEQYF.

Worth noting for this clonotype: At one of its ends the junction is not consistent with the germline gene, which may arise from a read error. The chain links TRBV5-1 to TRBJ2-5; TRBD2 might be the D (6 bases). This CDR3 has 14 amino acids. Germline CDR1 and CDR2: SGHRS and YFSETQ. As DNA, the CDR3 is TGCGCCAGCAGTTTGGAGGGACGATACTACGCGCAGTACTTC. Protein product: CASSLEGRYYAQYF.

The V gene is TRBV20-1, the J gene TRBJ1-4, with 8 bases aligning to TRBD1. The CDR3 runs to 13 residues. The germline V gene has CDR1 DFQATT and CDR2 SNEGSKA (reference sequence). The V gene end was trimmed by 6 bases and the J gene end by 8 bases; junction bases not matched to a gene: 8. For the CDR3, the DNA is TGCAGTGCCAAACAGGGGGGCGCCGAAAAACTGTTTTTT. As protein: CSAKQGGAEKLFF.